This TCR beta chain was recovered during a study of blood T cell repertoires in COVID-19 (dated by TCRdb to 2018 to 2021). Regarding the study in general: The collaborator samples originated in the United States, Italy and Spain and spanned the acute and convalescent phases of COVID-19. The material from the prospective study consisted of cDNA or gDNA derived from T cells, B-cell-depleted T cells, or PBMCs. Deeply sampled blood TCRbeta repertoires from subjects exposed to, actively infected with, or recovered from COVID-19 were included in the dataset. The repertoires were made available in a free public database intended to serve as a resource for research on the immune response to SARS-CoV-2. The samples were drawn from the first 160 participants of the ongoing ImmuneRACE study and from about 1,200 subjects provided by 6 global collaborators. Sample metadata almost always included a de-identified subject ID, COVID-19 status, age in years and sex. Where HLA class I and class II types were available, the types were taken from metadata supplied by the sample provider, not from assay-based typing. Paper-wide results and their limitations: How much clinical and demographic metadata was included differed by source and by participant, and the metadata was provided uncurated.

TCRbeta CDR3 regions were amplified from genomic DNA using the immunoSEQ Assay, a bias-controlled multiplex PCR. On the study's bioinformatics: The number of nucleated cells in each sample was estimated by amplification of reference gene primers within the assay. Sequence reads were collapsed and filtered to measure the absolute abundance of every unique TCRbeta CDR3 rearrangement. For each sample, productive Simpson clonality was calculated as the square root of Simpson's diversity index across productive rearrangements. In its TCRdb copy, this immuneACCESS table keeps in-frame sequences only and misses some clones. Where compared with another copy, unresolved V genes explain less than half of these, and the others have no known cause. V and J calls and clone size are those listed in that table; D and trimming were worked out from the DNA. This sample has tens of thousands of clones in its table, and 70% to 90% of those were observed once. The top ten clones comprise approximately 9% of the sample.

Of note for this clone: Its binding antigen is unknown. No base quality information exists; no much larger clone differs at one position.

Collaborating institutions collected whole blood in K2EDTA tubes following their own protocols. For TCRbeta analysis, collaborators shipped samples as frozen whole blood, isolated PBMCs, or DNA extracted from either of those sample types. Sequenced input: peripheral blood. The TCR was taken from a human donor in a cohort sampled during active COVID-19.

The CDR3 here reads CSAAGQTNTGELFF. The DNA reads as follows: TGCAGCGCTGCGGGACAGACGAACACCGGGGAGCTGTTTTTT. Here the chain combines TRBV29-1 and TRBJ2-2; TRBD1 could be the D gene, as 7 bases match. Between the V and J ends, shortened by 7 bases and 0 bases respectively, the junction contains 12 bases. From the cysteine up to the phenylalanine, the CDR3 has a length of 14 residues. Kept here is only the CDR3 DNA, which spans 42 bases and is read in frame from base 1. The CDR1 and CDR2 encoded by the germline V gene are SQVTM and ANQGSEA.